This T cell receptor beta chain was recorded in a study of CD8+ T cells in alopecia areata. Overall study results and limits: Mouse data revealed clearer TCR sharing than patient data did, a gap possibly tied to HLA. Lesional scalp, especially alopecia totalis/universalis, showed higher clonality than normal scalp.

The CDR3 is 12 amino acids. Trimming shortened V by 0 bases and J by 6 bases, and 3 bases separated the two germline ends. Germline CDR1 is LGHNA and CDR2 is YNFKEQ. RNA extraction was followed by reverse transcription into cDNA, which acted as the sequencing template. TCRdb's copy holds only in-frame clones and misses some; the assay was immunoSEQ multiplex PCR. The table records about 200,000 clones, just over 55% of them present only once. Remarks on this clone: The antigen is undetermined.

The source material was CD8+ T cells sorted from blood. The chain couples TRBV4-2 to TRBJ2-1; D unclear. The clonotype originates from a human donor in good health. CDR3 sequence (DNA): TGTGCCAGCAGCCAAGATAGCAATGAGCAGTTCTTC. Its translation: CASSQDSNEQFF.